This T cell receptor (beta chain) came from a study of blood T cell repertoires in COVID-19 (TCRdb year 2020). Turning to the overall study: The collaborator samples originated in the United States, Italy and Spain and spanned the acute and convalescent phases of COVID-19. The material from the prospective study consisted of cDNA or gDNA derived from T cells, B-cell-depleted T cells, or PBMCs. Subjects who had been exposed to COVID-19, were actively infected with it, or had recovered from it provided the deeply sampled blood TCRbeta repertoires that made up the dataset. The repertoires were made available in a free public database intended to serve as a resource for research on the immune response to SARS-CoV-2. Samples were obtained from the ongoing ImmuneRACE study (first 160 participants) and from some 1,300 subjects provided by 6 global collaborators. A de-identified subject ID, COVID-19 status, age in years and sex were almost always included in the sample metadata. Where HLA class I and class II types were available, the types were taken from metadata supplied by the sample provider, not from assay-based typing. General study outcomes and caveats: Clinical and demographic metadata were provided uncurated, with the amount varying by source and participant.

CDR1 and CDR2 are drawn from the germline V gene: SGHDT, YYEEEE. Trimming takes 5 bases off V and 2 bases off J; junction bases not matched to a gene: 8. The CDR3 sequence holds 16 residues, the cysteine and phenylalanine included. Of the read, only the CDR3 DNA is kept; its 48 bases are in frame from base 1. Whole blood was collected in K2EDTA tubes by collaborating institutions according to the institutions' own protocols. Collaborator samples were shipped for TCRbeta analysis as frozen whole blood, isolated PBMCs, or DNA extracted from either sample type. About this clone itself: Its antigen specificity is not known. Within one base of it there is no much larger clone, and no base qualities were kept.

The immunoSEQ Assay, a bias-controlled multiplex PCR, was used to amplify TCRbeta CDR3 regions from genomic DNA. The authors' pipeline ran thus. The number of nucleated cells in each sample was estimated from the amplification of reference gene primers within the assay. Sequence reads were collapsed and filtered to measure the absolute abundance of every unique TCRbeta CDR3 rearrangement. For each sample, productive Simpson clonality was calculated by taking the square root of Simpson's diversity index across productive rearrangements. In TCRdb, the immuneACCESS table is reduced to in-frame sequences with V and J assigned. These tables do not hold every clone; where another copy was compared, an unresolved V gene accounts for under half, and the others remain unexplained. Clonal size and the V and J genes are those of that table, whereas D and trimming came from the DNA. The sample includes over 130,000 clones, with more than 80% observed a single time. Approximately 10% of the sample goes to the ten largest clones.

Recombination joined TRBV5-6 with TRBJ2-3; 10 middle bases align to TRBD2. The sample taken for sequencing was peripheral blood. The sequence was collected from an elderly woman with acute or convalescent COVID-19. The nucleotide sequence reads TGTGCCAGCAGATCATATAGCGGGGGGCTCACAGATACGCAGTATTTT. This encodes CASRSYSGGLTDTQYF.